This TCR beta chain was recovered during a study of identical twins. The CDR3 runs 15 residues. In germline, CDR1 is DFQATT, CDR2 SNEGSKA (reference sequence). The V and J ends lost 2 bases and 6 bases respectively, with 17 bases between them. This clonotype was detected a few times. Its antigen is unidentified. Study observations and caveats: Models underestimated TCR alpha sharing (out-of-frame) in monozygotic twins.

Each CDR3 protein gets one entry after TCRdb re-called the 5' RACE reads with MiXCR. The sample comprises 300,000 to 400,000 distinct CDR3 sequences, 9% to 15% of which are singletons, and more than 6% rests with the top ten. These records were also assigned to another study, of yellow fever vaccine responses in identical twins.

J is TRBJ1-5 and V is TRBV20-1; the D is unclear. Sequencing was carried out using CD8+ T cells sorted from blood. The sequence was collected from a young woman in good health. The DNA for the CDR3 is TGCAGTGCTAGATCCACAGATTCGGAGATTCAGCCCCAGCATTTT. Protein: CSARSTDSEIQPQHF.